The text below deals with one T cell receptor beta chain. What it binds is not known. This sample was included in a study of identical twins. General study results and limits: Not following the same donors, the study drew its conclusions from cross-sectional statistical analysis.

Trimming took 1 base from V and 2 from J, leaving 13 bases between them. The CDR3 totals 15 residues. Germline loops: CDR1 DFQATT, CDR2 SNEGSKA (reference sequence). TCRdb called the 5' RACE reads again in MiXCR, with one record for every CDR3 protein. The sample includes 420,000 or so distinct CDR3 sequences, 15% to 20% seen only once; the top ten take 12%. This receptor was identified in a man in his fifties or sixties in good health. The chain combines TRBV20-1 with TRBJ2-3; D is uncertain. The specimen sequenced was naive T cells sorted from blood. The CDR3 loop reads CSARVSPPSTDTQYF. DNA for the CDR3: TGCAGTGCTAGAGTCAGCCCTCCGTCCACAGATACGCAGTATTTT.